This T cell receptor (beta chain) was observed in a study of cytomegalovirus exposure and HLA in healthy donors. Overall study context: Tens of millions of unique TCR sequences came from HLA-typed donors in an early release. General study findings and limits: In a later analysis, HLA-C alleles had the fewest associated TCRs, DRB1 alleles the most. In a later analysis, productive TCRs from donors in an Asian-associated ancestry cluster reportedly carried fewer N-insertions than the cohort mean. Several top significant clusters appeared, in a later analysis, to be linked to common viral pathogens.

About this clone: Its antigen is still unknown.

With 60 Vbeta and 13 Jbeta primers, the PCR was carried out. The method was immunoSEQ multiplex PCR; TCRdb's version includes in-frame clones alone and lacks a portion of them. Found here are about 200,000 clones, approximately 80% of them singletons; the top ten hold 0.71%. The sequence was collected from a boy aged 2 to 10 in good health and CMV-seronegative. The specimen sequenced was PBMCs.

The CDR3 loop reads CASSEGGIYEQYF. The CDR3 DNA reads as TGTGCCAGCAGTGAGGGGGGGATCTACGAGCAGTACTTC. This chain links TRBV6-1 with TRBJ2-7; 7 bases are a match to TRBD2. Germline-derived CDR1 and CDR2 are MNHNS and SASEGT. The junction had 2 bases not matched to a gene; V was cut back by 3 bases and J by 3 bases. The CDR3 contains 13 residues.